The 28 T cell receptor beta chains in this list originate from one sample, sequenced in a study of blood T cells in healthy people across ages. PCR was performed a second time for about 6 to 11 cycles using a sample-barcoded 5' primer and a J-beta primer mix. MiXCR was run by TCRdb on the 5' RACE reads, yielding one entry per CDR3 protein. The sample comprises around 700,000 distinct CDR3 sequences, roughly 25% of which are singletons, and more than 7.5% rests with the top ten. The sample was also reused in another study, on T cells of mothers and their children.

Sequences were obtained from blood. The origin of the receptors is a boy aged 10-17 years in good health.

This chain connects TRBV4-3 to TRBJ2-7, with 7 bases identical to TRBD1. With 0 bases clipped from V and 6 bases from J, the junction kept 2 bases outside the gene matches. The CDR3 extends over 13 amino acids. Germline V lookup: CDR1 LGHNA, CDR2 YSLEER. CDR3 DNA sequence: TGCGCCAGCAGCCAAGAACAGGGGAGCGAGCAGTACTTC. It yields the protein CASSQEQGSEQYF.

This chain uses TRBV20-1 with TRBJ2-4; D unresolved. This CDR3 spans 13 amino acids. Trimming removed 1 base at V and 3 bases at J, with 7 bases between. Per the germline V gene, CDR1 is DFQATT and CDR2 is SNEGSKA (reference sequence). The CDR3 region is CSARVKNKNIQYF. CDR3 sequence (DNA): TGCAGTGCTAGAGTCAAAAACAAAAACATTCAGTACTTC.

This clonotype was picked up a small number of times. The rearrangement links TRBV3-1 to TRBJ2-2; 9 nucleotides align to TRBD1. Germline lookup yields CDR1 LGHDT and CDR2 YNNKEL (reference sequence). V dropped 4 bases and J dropped 6; count of bases not matched to a gene: 9. The CDR3 has 16 amino acids. The CDR3 is CASSRRGQGGSGELFF. The CDR3 bases are TGTGCCAGCAGCCGCCGGGGACAGGGAGGTTCCGGGGAGCTGTTTTTT. Using reference TRBV3-1 and TRBJ2-2 for the parts outside the CDR3, the full variable domain is DTAVSQTPKYLVTQMGNDKSIKCEQNLGHDTMYWYKQDSKKFLKIMFSYNNKELIINETVPNRFSPKSPDKAHLNLHINSLELGDSAVYFCASSRRGQGGSGELFFGEGSRLTVL.

This clonotype turned up a few times. This chain joins TRBV28 and TRBJ2-1; 7 bases align to TRBD2. With 6 bases clipped from V and 8 bases from J, the junction kept 10 bases outside the gene matches. The germline V gene encodes CDR1 MDHEN and CDR2 SYDVKM. The CDR3 is made up of 14 amino acids. The CDR3 DNA reads TGTGCCAGCAGACTAGCGCTATTGAGGGATGAGCAGTTCTTC. The encoded protein is CASRLALLRDEQFF. Variable domain in full (rest from reference TRBV28 and TRBJ2-1): DVKVTQSSRYLVKRTGEKVFLECVQDMDHENMFWYRQDPGLGLRLIYFSYDVKMKEKGDIPEGYSVSREKKERFSLILESASTNQTSMYLCASRLALLRDEQFFGPGTRLTVL.

This clonotype appeared a few times. This rearrangement joins TRBV6-6 to TRBJ2-1; tentatively, D is TRBD2 (6 bases). The J call may be incorrect, as the DNA end agrees better with TRBJ2-7. CDR3 length: 15 residues. The germline V gene has CDR1 MNHNY and CDR2 SVGAGI (reference sequence). DNA for the CDR3: TGTGCCAGCAGTTCCCTACGAGGGAGGAACTACGAGCAGTACTTC. It translates to CASSSLRGRNYEQYF.

This clonotype was seen a handful of times. V usage is TRBV12-3 or TRBV12-4 and J usage is TRBJ2-2, with 14 bases aligning to TRBD2. V dropped 7 bases and J dropped 4; count of bases not matched to a gene: 8. The CDR3 has 17 residues. The CDR3 DNA reads as TGTGCCAGCACCGGGACTAGCGGGAGTACGGTCACCGGGGAGCTGTTTTTT. Encoded protein: CASTGTSGSTVTGELFF.

This chain connects TRBV27 to TRBJ2-3; D possibly corresponds to TRBD1 (6 bases). Germline lookup yields CDR1 MNHEY and CDR2 SMNVEV (reference sequence). CDR3 length equals 14 residues. Trimming left V 4 bases short and J 4 bases short, with 12 bases between. The CDR3 bases are TGTGCCAGCAGTTCCACAGGGAAGTCAGATACGCAGTATTTT. Its translation is CASSSTGKSDTQYF.

This chain joins TRBV11-2 and TRBJ2-3; D call uncertain. This CDR3 is 14 amino acids long. With 4 bases removed from V and 4 bases from J, the gap between germline ends came to 12 bases. The germline V gene encodes CDR1 SGHAT and CDR2 FQNNGV. CDR3 residues: CASSSPAGADTQYF. The CDR3 DNA follows: TGTGCCAGCAGCTCCCCCGCTGGCGCAGATACGCAGTATTTT.

The chain joins TRBV5-1 to TRBJ2-3; 9 nucleotides align to TRBD2. The CDR3 sequence is 15 residues long. The germline V gene has CDR1 SGHRS and CDR2 YFSETQ. The V segment lost 4 bases and the J segment 1 base; nucleotides outside the gene matches: 4. The CDR3 region is CASSVAGVGTDTQYF. The CDR3 region has the DNA TGCGCCAGCAGCGTAGCGGGAGTGGGCACAGATACGCAGTATTTT.

The chain joins TRBV7-6 to TRBJ2-7, with D maybe TRBD1 (6 bases). This CDR3 comprises 15 residues. The germline V gene has CDR1 SGHVS and CDR2 FNYEAQ. Trimming took off 1 base at V and 0 bases at J, with 10 bases between the two ends. The CDR3 reads CASSLGTDFSYEQYF. The CDR3 DNA follows: TGTGCCAGCAGCTTAGGGACAGACTTCTCCTACGAGCAGTACTTC.

The CDR3 loop reads CASSLTDRIGETQYF. CDR3 DNA: TGTGCCAGCAGCCTCACAGACAGGATAGGGGAGACCCAGTACTTC. The genes are TRBV28 and TRBJ2-5; TRBD1 might be the D (6 bases). This CDR3 has 15 amino acids. The germline gives CDR1 MDHEN, CDR2 SYDVKM. V dropped 6 bases and J dropped 5 bases, with 19 bases sitting between them. The complete variable domain, with remaining parts taken from reference TRBV28 and TRBJ2-5, reads DVKVTQSSRYLVKRTGEKVFLECVQDMDHENMFWYRQDPGLGLRLIYFSYDVKMKEKGDIPEGYSVSREKKERFSLILESASTNQTSMYLCASSLTDRIGETQYFGPGTRLLVL.

The chain joins TRBV7-8 to TRBJ2-2; TRBD1 agrees at 10 bases. The ends lost 8 bases at V and 4 bases at J; junction bases unmatched: 13. The length of the CDR3 is 17 residues. Looked up from germline, CDR1 is SGHVS and CDR2 is FQNEAQ. CDR3 nucleotide sequence: TGTGCCAGCTCCCCGGTTGGGACAGGGGTCATCACCGGGGAGCTGTTTTTT. This codes for CASSPVGTGVITGELFF.

This clonotype was found a few times. V is TRBV18 and J is TRBJ2-5; D unclear. Germline V CDR1 and CDR2: KGHSH, LQKENI. The ends were cut back, 0 bases at V and 1 base at J, with 6 bases in the middle. The CDR3 extends over 14 amino acids. The CDR3 nucleotides are TGTGCCAGCTCACCACCATGGATCCAAGAGACCCAGTACTTC. This translates into CASSPPWIQETQYF.

This clonotype was seen more than once but under ten times. This chain links TRBV28 with TRBJ1-1; D possibly corresponds to TRBD1 (5 bases). The ends were cut back, 2 bases at V and 5 bases at J, with 9 bases in the middle. The CDR3 consists of 13 residues. CDR1 and CDR2 from the germline V gene are MDHEN and SYDVKM. For the CDR3, the DNA is TGTGCCAGCAGTTTACGCAGGGCTACTGAAGCTTTCTTT. This encodes CASSLRRATEAFF.

The CDR3 coding sequence is TGTGCCAGCAGCCCACTAATACAGGGGTCCTACGAGCAGTACTTC. Its protein is CASSPLIQGSYEQYF. The chain recombines TRBV27 with TRBJ2-7; 7 bases are shared with TRBD1. The CDR3 contains 15 residues. Losses at the gene ends were 6 bases for V and 1 base for J; bases not matched to a gene: 9. Germline V CDR1 and CDR2: MNHEY, SMNVEV (reference sequence).

This clonotype was counted a few times. J is TRBJ1-1 and V is TRBV7-9; the D is unclear. This CDR3 is built from 11 residues. Germline CDR1 SEHNR, CDR2 FQNEAQ (reference sequence). V lost 4 bases and J lost 7, with 7 bases in between. The CDR3 sequence is CASSYDGEAFF. DNA of the CDR3: TGTGCCAGCAGCTACGACGGTGAAGCTTTCTTT.

In this sample, this clonotype turned up a few times. The chain recombines TRBV3-1 with TRBJ2-3; D perhaps matches TRBD2 (6 bases). Trimming removed 0 bases at V and 3 bases at J, with 16 bases between. The CDR3 loop spans 17 amino acids. Germline lookup yields CDR1 LGHDT and CDR2 YNNKEL (reference sequence). This CDR3 is CASSQEITNGGTDTQYF. The DNA of the CDR3 is TGTGCCAGCAGCCAAGAGATTACGAATGGAGGGACAGATACGCAGTATTTT.

The J gene is TRBJ2-1, the V gene TRBV5-1; TRBD2 matches at 8 bases. Looked up from germline, CDR1 is SGHRS and CDR2 is YFSETQ. V trimming: 5 bases; J trimming: 5 bases; junction bases outside the gene matches: 3. This CDR3 spans 13 amino acids. Written as DNA, the CDR3 is TGCGCCAGCAGAATAGCGGGGAACAATGAGCAGTTCTTC. Protein: CASRIAGNNEQFF.

The chain carries TRBV9 and TRBJ1-2, with D hard to call. This CDR3 comprises 14 residues. The V gene lost 0 bases and the J gene lost 0 bases, with 6 bases spanning the gap. Germline loops: CDR1 SGDLS, CDR2 YYNGEE. This CDR3 reads CASSVDATNYGYTF. The CDR3 DNA reads as TGTGCCAGCAGCGTAGATGCGACTAACTATGGCTACACCTTC. The full variable domain, rest sourced from reference TRBV9 and TRBJ1-2, is DSGVTQTPKHLITATGQRVTLRCSPRSGDLSVYWYQQSLDQGLQFLIQYYNGEERAKGNILERFSAQQFPDLHSELNLSSLELGDSALYFCASSVDATNYGYTFGSGTRLTVV.

V gene TRBV7-2 combines with J gene TRBJ2-3; no clear D gene. The germline V gene encodes CDR1 SGHTA and CDR2 FQGNSA. CDR3 length: 15 residues. V was trimmed by 7 bases and J by 3 bases, leaving 17 bases between them. CDR3 nucleotides: TGTGCCAGCAACCCGCAAGTAGGTCTGACAGATACGCAGTATTTT. It codes for CASNPQVGLTDTQYF. The full variable domain, in which reference TRBV7-2 and TRBJ2-3 provide the parts outside the CDR3, is GAGVSQSPSNKVTEKGKDVELRCDPISGHTALYWYRQSLGQGLEFLIYFQGNSAPDKSGLPSDRFSAERTGGSVSTLTIQRTQQEDSAVYLCASNPQVGLTDTQYFGPGTRLTVL.

This chain uses TRBV12-3 or TRBV12-4 with TRBJ2-7, with 7 bases aligning to TRBD2. Losses at the gene ends were 6 bases for V and 6 bases for J; bases not matched to a gene: 11. The CDR3 length is 14 residues. CDR3: CASSSSGTMLEQYF. The CDR3 nucleotides are TGTGCCAGCAGCTCCTCCGGGACTATGCTCGAGCAGTACTTC.

Only a few counts were recorded for this clonotype. The genes are TRBV20-1 and TRBJ2-5, with 9 bases that match TRBD2. Looked up from germline, CDR1 is DFQATT and CDR2 is SNEGSKA (reference sequence). The CDR3 spans 13 residues. V trimming: 3 bases; J trimming: 4 bases; junction bases outside the gene matches: 3. CDR3 loop: CSASAGGRETQYF. Here the CDR3 DNA reads TGCAGTGCTAGTGCGGGGGGGCGAGAGACCCAGTACTTC.

This clonotype was recorded a few times. CDR3 region: CASSLRVTSYNEQFF. In DNA form, the CDR3 reads TGTGCCAGCAGTTTACGGGTGACCTCCTACAATGAGCAGTTCTTC. The chain joins TRBV28 to TRBJ2-1, with D unclear. Trimming took off 2 bases at V and 0 bases at J, with 8 bases between the two ends. Per germline, CDR1 MDHEN and CDR2 SYDVKM. There are 15 residues in the CDR3.

CDR3 region: CASSSPDRGLANEKLFF. The CDR3 nucleotides read TGTGCCAGCAGTTCCCCAGACAGGGGGCTAGCTAATGAAAAACTGTTTTTT. V is TRBV28 and J is TRBJ1-4, with TRBD1 matching over 10 bases. This CDR3 is 17 amino acids long. Germline lookup yields CDR1 MDHEN and CDR2 SYDVKM. V gave up 4 bases and J gave up 3 bases; unmatched junction bases: 8. The variable domain in full, with the rest retrieved from reference TRBV28 and TRBJ1-4, is DVKVTQSSRYLVKRTGEKVFLECVQDMDHENMFWYRQDPGLGLRLIYFSYDVKMKEKGDIPEGYSVSREKKERFSLILESASTNQTSMYLCASSSPDRGLANEKLFFGSGTQLSVL.

The table lists this clonotype with a few counts. CDR3: CGLPWEQYF. The CDR3 DNA sequence: TGTGGTCTACCGTGGGAGCAGTACTTC. The rearrangement joins TRBV28 to TRBJ2-5; possible D gene TRBD2, 5 bases. The CDR3 contains 9 residues. From germline, CDR1 is MDHEN and CDR2 SYDVKM.

This chain links TRBV7-9 with TRBJ2-7, with 11 bases fitting TRBD2. TRBJ2-1 explains the end of the DNA better; the J call may be wrong. The CDR3 loop spans 15 amino acids. Per germline, CDR1 SEHNR and CDR2 FQNEAQ (reference sequence). CDR3 coding DNA: TGTGCCAGCAGAGAGACTAGCGGGACCTACAATGAGCAGTTCTTC. Protein sequence: CASRETSGTYNEQFF.

This chain joins TRBV4-1 and TRBJ2-5; 10 bases are shared with TRBD1. This CDR3 spans 18 amino acids. The germline V gene encodes CDR1 MGHRA and CDR2 YSYEKL. V gave up 6 bases and J gave up 1 base; unmatched junction bases: 14. Here the CDR3 DNA reads TGCGCCAGCAGGCCGGGACAGGGGAGAGCAAGAGGCCAAGAGACCCAGTACTTC. It specifies CASRPGQGRARGQETQYF.

This clonotype was detected many times. This chain links TRBV6-2 or TRBV6-3 with TRBJ1-2; D is unclear. V was trimmed by 0 bases and J by 0 bases, leaving 8 bases between them. This CDR3 contains 15 residues. Germline V gives CDR1 MNHEY, CDR2 SVGEGT. The CDR3 nucleotides read TGTGCCAGCAGTTACTCCCTCTATTCTAACTATGGCTACACCTTC. Translated, it gives CASSYSLYSNYGYTF.